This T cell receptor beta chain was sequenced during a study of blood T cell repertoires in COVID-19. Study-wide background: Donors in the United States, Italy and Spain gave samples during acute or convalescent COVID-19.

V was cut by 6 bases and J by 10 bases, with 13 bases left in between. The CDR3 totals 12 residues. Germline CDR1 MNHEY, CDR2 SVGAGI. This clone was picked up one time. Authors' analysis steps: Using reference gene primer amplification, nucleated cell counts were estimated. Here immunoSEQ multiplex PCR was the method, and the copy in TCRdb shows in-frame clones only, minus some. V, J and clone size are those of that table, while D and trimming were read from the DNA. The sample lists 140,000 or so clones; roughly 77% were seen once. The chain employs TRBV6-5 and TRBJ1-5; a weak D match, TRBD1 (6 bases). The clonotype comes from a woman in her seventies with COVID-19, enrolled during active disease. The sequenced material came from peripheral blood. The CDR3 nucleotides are TGTGCCAGCAGCACAGGGTATGCTCCCCAGCATTTT. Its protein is CASSTGYAPQHF.